This T cell receptor (beta chain) was found in a study of OX40 agonist ivuxolimab in advanced cancers. Study background: Patients were infused with ivuxolimab every 2 weeks at 0.01 to 10 mg/kg.

Study outcomes and limitations: Relative to CD4+ cells, CD8+ T cells on average had more expanded clones.

Using immunoSEQ multiplex PCR, the repertoire was profiled, and TCRdb retains in-frame clones only, with some absent. The sample holds approximately 60,000 clones, 85% to 95% seen once. Autoimmune disease history or systemic immunosuppression excluded patients. A word on this clone: Its cognate antigen is unknown.

Sequences were derived from CD4+ or CD8+ T cells sorted from blood, sampled in a trial of the OX40 agonist ivuxolimab. This receptor was identified in an adult with an advanced solid tumor such as melanoma, head and neck, liver or kidney cancer.

Written as DNA, the CDR3 is TGTGCCAGCAGCTTGTCTGATCAGCCCCAGCATTTT. Translating it yields CASSLSDQPQHF. This rearrangement joins TRBV5-5 to TRBJ1-5; D remains ambiguous. This CDR3 has 12 amino acids. CDR1 and CDR2 from the germline V gene are SGHKS and YYEKEE (reference sequence). Between the trimmed V and J ends, which lost 1 base and 5 bases, there was a span of 4 bases. The whole variable domain, filled in from reference TRBV5-5 and TRBJ1-5, reads DAGVTQSPTHLIKTRGQQVTLRCSPISGHKSVSWYQQVLGQGPQFIFQYYEKEERGRGNFPDRFSARQFPNYSSELNVNALLLGDSALYLCASSLSDQPQHFGDGTRLSIL.